These T cell receptor beta chains were read from a single sample in a study of control samples from healthy donors and cancer patients. The repertoire was sequenced with immunoSEQ multiplex PCR; TCRdb's copy has only in-frame clones and lacks some. Of 400,000 to 450,000 clones listed, 90% are singletons. Sequencing was done on a sample of PBMCs. These receptors originate from a man aged 35 to 55 with head and neck cancer. Both conserved end residues are part of each CDR3. A D gene is named only where the DNA matches it firmly. Size is stated for part of the rows, as once, few or many counts, or as a class when the clone is expanded.

>NA|TRBD1|TRBJ1-2|TRBV6-5
CASSYAGTGGYGYTF
TGTGCCAGCAGTTACGCCGGGACAGGGGGCTATGGCTACACCTTC
>NA|NA|TRBJ2-3|TRBV6-5
CASSYSKAVGTDTQYF
TGTGCCAGCAGTTACTCGAAAGCGGTGGGCACAGATACGCAGTATTTT
>NA|TRBD1|TRBJ1-3|TRBV5-5
CASSEQGVNTIYF
TGTGCCAGCTCCGAACAGGGGGTAAACACCATATATTTT
>NA|NA|TRBJ2-1|TRBV12-3/TRBV12-4
CASGDNEQFF
TGTGCCAGCGGAGACAATGAGCAGTTCTTC
>NA|TRBD2|TRBJ2-7|TRBV6-2/TRBV6-3
CASSYSRRGSLYEQYF
TGTGCCAGCAGTTACTCGAGGCGGGGGAGTCTATACGAGCAGTACTTC
>once|NA|TRBJ2-7|TRBV18
CASSPSLGNEQYF
TGTGCCAGCTCACCCAGCCTAGGAAACGAGCAGTACTTC
>NA|NA|TRBJ1-4|TRBV7-9
CASSPGGINEKLFF
TGTGCCAGCAGTCCGGGGGGCATTAATGAAAAACTGTTTTTT
>NA|NA|TRBJ1-1|TRBV6-2/TRBV6-3
CASSDGIQAFF
TGTGCCAGCAGTGACGGGATTCAAGCTTTCTTT
>NA|NA|TRBJ2-7|TRBV5-6
CASSLKPYEQYF
TGTGCCAGCAGCTTGAAACCCTACGAGCAGTACTTC
>few|NA|TRBJ1-4|TRBV3-1/TRBV3-2
CASSQVGGQLFF
TGTGCCAGCAGCCAAGTGGGGGGCCAACTGTTTTTT
>NA|NA|TRBJ1-2|TRBV2
CASSERPSGYGYTF
TGTGCCAGCAGTGAAAGACCTTCGGGCTATGGCTACACCTTC
>NA|NA|TRBJ1-2|TRBV21-1
CASSKNIPGQGLYGYTF
TGTGCCAGCAGCAAAAATATCCCGGGACAGGGTCTCTATGGCTACACCTTC
>NA|NA|TRBJ1-5|TRBV3-1/TRBV3-2
CASSQDETQPQHF
TGTGCCAGCAGCCAAGACGAGACTCAGCCCCAGCATTTT
>once|NA|TRBJ2-1|TRBV5-1
CASSLSAPEQFF
TGCGCCAGCAGCTTATCGGCTCCCGAGCAGTTCTTC
>once|NA|TRBJ2-3|TRBV24-1
CATSADQGQPAPTDTQYF
TGTGCCACCAGTGCCGACCAGGGCCAGCCGGCCCCCACAGATACGCAGTATTTT
>once|TRBD2|TRBJ2-7|TRBV11-3
CASSPGTSVAYEQYF
TGTGCCAGCAGCCCCGGGACTAGCGTTGCCTACGAGCAGTACTTC
>NA|NA|TRBJ2-2|TRBV11-3
CASSLGGAHGELFF
TGTGCCAGCAGCTTAGGAGGGGCCCACGGGGAGCTGTTTTTT
>once|NA|TRBJ2-3|TRBV7-8
CASSSSSGDTQYF
TGTGCCAGCAGCTCGAGTAGCGGAGATACGCAGTATTTT
>NA|NA|TRBJ1-3|TRBV3-1/TRBV3-2
CASRGPPPGAAGNTIYF
TGTGCCAGCAGAGGACCCCCCCCCGGGGCCGCTGGAAACACCATATATTTT
>NA|NA|TRBJ1-4|TRBV3-1/TRBV3-2
CASSRSGTNEKLFF
TGTGCCAGCAGCCGCTCCGGGACGAATGAAAAACTGTTTTTT
>NA|NA|TRBJ2-3|TRBV5-4
CASSLDRTLDTQYF
TGTGCCAGCAGCTTGGACAGGACCTTAGATACGCAGTATTTT
>NA|TRBD1|TRBJ1-5|TRBV7-9
CASSLNRGEPQHF
TGTGCCAGCAGCTTAAACAGGGGTGAGCCCCAGCATTTT
>NA|TRBD2|TRBJ2-7|TRBV7-2
CASSFRTSSIYEQYF
TGTGCCAGCAGCTTCCGGACTAGCTCTATCTACGAGCAGTACTTC
>NA|NA|TRBJ1-3|TRBV28
CASNLAGHPGNTIYF
TGTGCCAGCAACCTGGCGGGACATCCAGGAAACACCATATATTTT
>NA|NA|TRBJ2-1|TRBV11-2
CASSLDRGTYNEQFF
TGTGCCAGCAGCTTAGATCGGGGGACGTACAATGAGCAGTTCTTC
>NA|NA|TRBJ2-7|TRBV6-6
CASRPSKGPGYEQYF
TGTGCCAGCAGACCCAGCAAGGGGCCGGGGTACGAGCAGTACTTC